The text below deals with one T cell receptor beta chain. V lost 4 bases and J lost 5, with 14 bases in between. The CDR3 consists of 14 residues. Germline values: CDR1 SGHTA, CDR2 FQGNSA. Sequencing was performed with immunoSEQ multiplex PCR; in TCRdb, only in-frame clones are kept and a portion is missing. Among about 240,000 clones listed, roughly four fifths were seen once. The source of the sample is a study of blood T cell repertoires in COVID-19. This clonotype was obtained from a woman older than 75 with acute or convalescent COVID-19. The chain couples TRBV7-2 to TRBJ2-5; D remains unclear. The sample taken for sequencing was peripheral blood. CDR3 nucleotide sequence: TGTGCCAGCAGCTCCGTTTTGGCCCGTGAGACCCAGTACTTC. It yields the protein CASSSVLARETQYF.